The clone carrying this T cell receptor beta chain was picked up many times. What it binds is not known. The data originate from a study of blood T cells in healthy people across ages. Study results and limitations: Per million T cells, TCR beta diversity dropped about linearly as age rose. Considered underestimates were the diversity estimates obtained from one million T cells.

A second 7 to 11 cycle PCR used barcoded and J-beta primers. TCRdb re-called the 5' RACE reads with MiXCR, one entry per CDR3 protein. The sample includes 1.5 million to 2 million distinct CDR3 sequences, 28% of them seen just once. Each sample used at least 6 million PBMCs. Germline CDR1 is SGHDT and CDR2 is YYEEEE. The length of the CDR3 is 14 residues. V was shortened by 4 bases and J by 10 bases, with 20 bases between the two germline ends. The sample was blood. This TCR was recovered from a woman aged 25 to 39 in good health. This chain connects TRBV5-6 to TRBJ2-5; a weak D match, TRBD2 (6 bases). The CDR3 spells CASSSKRAVVDQYF. The CDR3 coding sequence is TGTGCCAGCAGCAGCAAGCGGGCGGTAGTAGACCAGTACTTC.